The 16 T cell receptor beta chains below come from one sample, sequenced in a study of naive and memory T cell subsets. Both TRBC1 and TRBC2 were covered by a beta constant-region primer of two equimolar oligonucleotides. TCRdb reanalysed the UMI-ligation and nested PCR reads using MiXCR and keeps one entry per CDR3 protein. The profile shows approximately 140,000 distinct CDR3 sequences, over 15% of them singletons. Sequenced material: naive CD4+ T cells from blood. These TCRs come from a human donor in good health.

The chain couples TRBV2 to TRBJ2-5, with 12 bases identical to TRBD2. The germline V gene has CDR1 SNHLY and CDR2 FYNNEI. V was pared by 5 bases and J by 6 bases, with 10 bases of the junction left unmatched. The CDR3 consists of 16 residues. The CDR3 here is CASSRRLAGARKTQYF. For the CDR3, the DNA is TGTGCCAGCAGTCGAAGACTAGCGGGAGCTAGGAAGACCCAGTACTTC.

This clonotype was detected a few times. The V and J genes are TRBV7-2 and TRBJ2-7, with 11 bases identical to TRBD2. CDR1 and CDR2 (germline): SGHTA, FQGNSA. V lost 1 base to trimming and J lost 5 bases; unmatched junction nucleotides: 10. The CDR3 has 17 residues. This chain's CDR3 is CASSLGLLAGGINEQYF. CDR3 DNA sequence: TGTGCCAGCAGCTTAGGATTGCTAGCGGGAGGTATTAACGAGCAGTACTTC. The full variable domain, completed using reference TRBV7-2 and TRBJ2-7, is GAGVSQSPSNKVTEKGKDVELRCDPISGHTALYWYRQSLGQGLEFLIYFQGNSAPDKSGLPSDRFSAERTGGSVSTLTIQRTQQEDSAVYLCASSLGLLAGGINEQYFGPGTRLTVT.

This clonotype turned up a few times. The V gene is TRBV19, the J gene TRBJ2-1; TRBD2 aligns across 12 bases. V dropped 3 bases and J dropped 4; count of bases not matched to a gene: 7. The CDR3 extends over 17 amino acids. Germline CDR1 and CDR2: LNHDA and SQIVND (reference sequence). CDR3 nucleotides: TGTGCCAGTAGTATCCCACCACTAGCGGGAGGATACAATGAGCAGTTCTTC. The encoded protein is CASSIPPLAGGYNEQFF.

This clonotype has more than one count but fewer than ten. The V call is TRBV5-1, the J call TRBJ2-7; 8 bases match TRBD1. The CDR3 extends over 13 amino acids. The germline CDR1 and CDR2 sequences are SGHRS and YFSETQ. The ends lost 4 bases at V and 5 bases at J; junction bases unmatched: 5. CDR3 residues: CASSGQGYDEQYF. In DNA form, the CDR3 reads TGCGCCAGCAGCGGACAGGGTTACGACGAGCAGTACTTC.

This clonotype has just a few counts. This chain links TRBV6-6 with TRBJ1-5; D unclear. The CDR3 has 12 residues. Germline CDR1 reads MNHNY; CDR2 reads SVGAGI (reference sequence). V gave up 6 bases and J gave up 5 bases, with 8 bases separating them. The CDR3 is CASRYMDQPQHF. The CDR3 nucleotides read TGTGCCAGCAGGTACATGGATCAGCCCCAGCATTTT.

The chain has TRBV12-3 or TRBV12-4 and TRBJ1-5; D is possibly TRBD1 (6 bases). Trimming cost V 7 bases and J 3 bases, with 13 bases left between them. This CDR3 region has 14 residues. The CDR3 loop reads CASTEGQPNQPQHF. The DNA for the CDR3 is TGTGCCAGCACCGAGGGACAACCCAATCAGCCCCAGCATTTT.

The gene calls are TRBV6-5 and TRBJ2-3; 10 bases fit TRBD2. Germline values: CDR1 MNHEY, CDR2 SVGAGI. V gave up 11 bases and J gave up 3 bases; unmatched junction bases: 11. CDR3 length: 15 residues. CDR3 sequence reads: CAVKDSSGSTDTQYF. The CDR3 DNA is TGTGCCGTAAAGGATTCTAGCGGGAGTACAGATACGCAGTATTTT.

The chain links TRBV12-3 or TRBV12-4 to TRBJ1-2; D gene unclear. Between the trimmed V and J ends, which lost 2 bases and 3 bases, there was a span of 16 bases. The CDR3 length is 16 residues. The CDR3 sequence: CASSLTPNEEDYGYTF. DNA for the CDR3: TGTGCCAGCAGTTTAACTCCCAACGAGGAAGACTATGGCTACACCTTC.

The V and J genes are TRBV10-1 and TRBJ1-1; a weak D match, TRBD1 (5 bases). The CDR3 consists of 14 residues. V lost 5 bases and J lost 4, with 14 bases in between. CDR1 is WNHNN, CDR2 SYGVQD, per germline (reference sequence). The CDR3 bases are TGCGCCAGCAGTCCCGGCGGGGGAATCACTGAAGCTTTCTTT. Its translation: CASSPGGGITEAFF.

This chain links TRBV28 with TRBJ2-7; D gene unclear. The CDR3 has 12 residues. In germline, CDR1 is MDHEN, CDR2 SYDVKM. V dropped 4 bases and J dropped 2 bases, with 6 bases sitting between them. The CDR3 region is CASSSLPYEQYF. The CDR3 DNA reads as TGTGCCAGCAGTTCCCTACCCTACGAGCAGTACTTC.

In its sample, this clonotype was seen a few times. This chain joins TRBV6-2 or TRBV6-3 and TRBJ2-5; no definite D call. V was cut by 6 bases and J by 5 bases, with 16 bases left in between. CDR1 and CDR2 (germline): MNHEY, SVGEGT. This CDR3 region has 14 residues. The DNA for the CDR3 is TGTGCCAGCAGACCCTTCCAGGTGTGGGAGACCCAGTACTTC. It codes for CASRPFQVWETQYF.

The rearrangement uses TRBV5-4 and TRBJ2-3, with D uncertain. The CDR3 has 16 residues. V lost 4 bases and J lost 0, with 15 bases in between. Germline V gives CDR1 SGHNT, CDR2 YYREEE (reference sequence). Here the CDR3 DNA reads TGTGCCAGCAGCCCGGCTGATCGGAGAAGCACAGATACGCAGTATTTT. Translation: CASSPADRRSTDTQYF.

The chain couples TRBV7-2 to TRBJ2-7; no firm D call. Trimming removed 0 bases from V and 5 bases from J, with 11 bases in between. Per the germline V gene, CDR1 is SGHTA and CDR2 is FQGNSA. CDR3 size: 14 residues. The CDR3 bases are TGTGCCAGCAGCTTAGCCCGGCAGGCCCACGAGCAGTACTTC. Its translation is CASSLARQAHEQYF.

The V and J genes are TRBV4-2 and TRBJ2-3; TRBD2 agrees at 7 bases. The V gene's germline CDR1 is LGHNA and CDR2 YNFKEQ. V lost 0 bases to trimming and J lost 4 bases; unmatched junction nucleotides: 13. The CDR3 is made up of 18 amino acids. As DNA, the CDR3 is TGTGCCAGCAGCCAAGATGACTCTAGGGCGGGAGTAGCAGATACGCAGTATTTT. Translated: CASSQDDSRAGVADTQYF.

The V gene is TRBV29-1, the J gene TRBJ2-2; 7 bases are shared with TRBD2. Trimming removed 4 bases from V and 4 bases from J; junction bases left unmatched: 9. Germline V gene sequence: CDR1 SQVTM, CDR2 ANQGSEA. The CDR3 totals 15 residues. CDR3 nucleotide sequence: TGCAGCGTTGGCCCTCTAGCGGAGACCACCGGGGAGCTGTTTTTT. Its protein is CSVGPLAETTGELFF.

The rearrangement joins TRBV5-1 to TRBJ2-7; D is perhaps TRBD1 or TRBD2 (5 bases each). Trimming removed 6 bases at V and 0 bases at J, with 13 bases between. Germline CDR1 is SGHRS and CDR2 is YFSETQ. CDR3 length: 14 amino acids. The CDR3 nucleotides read TGCGCCAGCACTCGGGACGGTAGCTCCTACGAGCAGTACTTC. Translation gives CASTRDGSSYEQYF.